Listed below are T cell receptor beta chains from one sample, sequenced in a study of blood T cell repertoires in COVID-19. Assay used: immunoSEQ multiplex PCR; TCRdb lists only in-frame clones, some missing. Here the sample spans some 250,000 clones, roughly four fifths being singletons. The material sequenced was PBMCs or T cells enriched from blood (not recorded which). All receptors derive from a middle-aged man who had recovered from COVID-19. Each CDR3 is given with its conserved first and last residue. The D gene is left open where the match is weak.

v_call: TRBV10-3; d_call: TRBD1; cdr3_aa: CAIRRTGEAEAFF
v_call: TRBV6-2/TRBV6-3; d_call: TRBD1; cdr3_aa: CASSLSGQFGSQHF
v_call: TRBV28; d_call: NA; cdr3_aa: CASSPIGQSLPPAGYTF
v_call: TRBV6-5; d_call: NA; cdr3_aa: CASSSSGDRGSPLHF
v_call: TRBV9; d_call: TRBD2; cdr3_aa: CASSPWTSGEPLYNEQFF
v_call: TRBV13; d_call: NA; cdr3_aa: CASSSINTGILANTGELFF
v_call: TRBV4-2; d_call: NA; cdr3_aa: CASTPRQVEGQEAFF
v_call: TRBV5-6; d_call: NA; cdr3_aa: CASSLFGFGAYNEQFF
v_call: TRBV10-1; d_call: TRBD1; cdr3_aa: CASRPRTGALNQPQHF
v_call: TRBV7-9; d_call: NA; cdr3_aa: CASSALQGANEKLFF
v_call: TRBV7-3; d_call: TRBD1; cdr3_aa: CASSQTGTGAGDTQYF
v_call: TRBV25-1; d_call: NA; cdr3_aa: CASGGSLSTEAFF
v_call: TRBV30; d_call: NA; cdr3_aa: CAWSRSGANVLTF
v_call: TRBV27; d_call: NA; cdr3_aa: CASSLSLGGDLTDTQYF
v_call: TRBV2; d_call: TRBD1; cdr3_aa: CASGTGAYNEQFF
v_call: TRBV6-1; d_call: NA; cdr3_aa: CASSEAPGMGTQYF
v_call: TRBV21-1; d_call: NA; cdr3_aa: CASSKAQKRDRGPLLGTEAFF
v_call: TRBV6-5; d_call: TRBD1; cdr3_aa: CASRGDSSYEQYF
v_call: TRBV30; d_call: NA; cdr3_aa: CAWRETGFGWLYTF
v_call: TRBV27; d_call: NA; cdr3_aa: CASRPGQSSHQPQHF
v_call: TRBV27; d_call: NA; cdr3_aa: CASSLSAGNQPQHF
v_call: TRBV3-1/TRBV3-2; d_call: NA; cdr3_aa: CASSQDGTSEFF
v_call: TRBV24-1; d_call: TRBD1; cdr3_aa: CATSPTGTGNTGELFF
v_call: TRBV28; d_call: NA; cdr3_aa: CATSKTVYNSPLHF
v_call: TRBV27; d_call: TRBD1; cdr3_aa: CASRYRDSPNQPQHF
v_call: TRBV27; d_call: NA; cdr3_aa: CASSLSPGNYGYTF
v_call: TRBV5-1; d_call: TRBD2; cdr3_aa: CASRPTLAGGRDTQYF
v_call: TRBV24-1; d_call: NA; cdr3_aa: CATSDPTGNYGYTF
v_call: TRBV30; d_call: NA; cdr3_aa: CAWSSGGARSPLHF
v_call: TRBV28; d_call: NA; cdr3_aa: CASSLGGSAAFF
v_call: TRBV18; d_call: TRBD1; cdr3_aa: CASSPRQGSFYEQYF
v_call: TRBV5-1; d_call: NA; cdr3_aa: CASSLGELGGIQYF
v_call: TRBV19; d_call: NA; cdr3_aa: CASSRVQGGNQPQHF
v_call: TRBV29-1; d_call: TRBD1; cdr3_aa: CSAWTGGLGEQYF
v_call: TRBV9; d_call: TRBD1; cdr3_aa: CASSPSNGGQSYGYTF
v_call: TRBV15; d_call: TRBD2; cdr3_aa: CATSSGGLAASYEQYF
v_call: TRBV14; d_call: NA; cdr3_aa: CASSQDRGASGLNEQYF
v_call: TRBV3-1/TRBV3-2; d_call: NA; cdr3_aa: CASSQEGAGDYEQYF
v_call: TRBV6-5; d_call: NA; cdr3_aa: CASSYSHGSPLHF